The T cell receptor beta chain under discussion was sequenced for a study of T cell responses to AZD1222 COVID-19 vaccine. Overall study findings and caveats: An increase in Spike-specific TCR breadth and depth was observed after two AZD1222 doses. As reported, nearly half of all spike-specific TCRs target variant regions that are unmutated.

The sample holds one count of this clone. Its antigen is as yet unknown. This table comes from immunoSEQ multiplex PCR, and its TCRdb copy is limited to in-frame clones, with some not included. The sample consists of roughly 140,000 clones, 75% to 90% of them appearing once. The source of this sequence is an adult who received the AZD1222 COVID-19 vaccine. The material sequenced was peripheral blood, taken 28 days after the second AZD1222 dose.

The CDR3 DNA is TGTGCCAGCACTCTCGCCGGGCCCGCCTACGAGCAGTACTTC. It specifies CASTLAGPAYEQYF. The V call is TRBV28, the J call TRBJ2-7; D gene unclear. The germline CDR1 and CDR2 sequences are MDHEN and SYDVKM. The CDR3 has 14 residues. V dropped 7 bases and J dropped 2 bases, with 15 bases sitting between them. Full variable domain (rest looked up from reference TRBV28 and TRBJ2-7): DVKVTQSSRYLVKRTGEKVFLECVQDMDHENMFWYRQDPGLGLRLIYFSYDVKMKEKGDIPEGYSVSREKKERFSLILESASTNQTSMYLCASTLAGPAYEQYFGPGTRLTVT.